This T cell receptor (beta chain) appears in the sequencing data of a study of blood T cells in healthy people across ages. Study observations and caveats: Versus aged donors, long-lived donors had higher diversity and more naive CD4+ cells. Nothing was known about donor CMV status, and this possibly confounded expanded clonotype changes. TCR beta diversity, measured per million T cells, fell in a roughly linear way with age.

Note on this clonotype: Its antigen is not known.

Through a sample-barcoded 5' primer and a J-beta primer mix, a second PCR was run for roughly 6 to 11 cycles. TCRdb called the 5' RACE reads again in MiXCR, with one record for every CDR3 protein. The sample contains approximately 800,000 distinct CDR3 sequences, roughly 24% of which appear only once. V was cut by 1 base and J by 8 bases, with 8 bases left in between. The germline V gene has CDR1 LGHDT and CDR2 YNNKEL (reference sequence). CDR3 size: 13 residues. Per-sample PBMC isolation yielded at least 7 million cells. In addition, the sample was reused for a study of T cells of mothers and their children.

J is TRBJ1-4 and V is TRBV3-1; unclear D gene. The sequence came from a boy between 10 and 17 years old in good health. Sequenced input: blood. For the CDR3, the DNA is TGTGCCAGCAGCCAAGTTGGGCGAGAAAAACTGTTTTTT. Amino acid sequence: CASSQVGREKLFF.